The present entry profiles one T cell receptor beta chain with its context. It lacks a known antigen. Base qualities were left out, and no much larger clone turns up one base away. In the prospective study, participants were about 18 to 95 years old, resided in 25 or so geographic areas of the United States, and were enrolled through a virtual design. In the prospective study, cohorts were assigned on the basis of participant-reported clinical history obtained from a screening survey and a study questionnaire. Exposed participants had been in contact, within 2 weeks of entering the study, with a person who had a PCR-confirmed or clinician-diagnosed case of COVID-19. Mobile phlebotomists in the prospective study collected whole blood, serum and a nasopharyngeal or oropharyngeal swab from every participant. Over an approximately two-month period, participants in the prospective study had the option of providing additional blood draws and questionnaires. Before DNA extraction, blood samples from the prospective study were shipped at room temperature or frozen.

From cysteine to phenylalanine, the CDR3 is 15 amino acids long. Just the 45-base CDR3 DNA is kept, in frame starting at base 1. From a lookup of the germline V gene (reference sequence), CDR1 and CDR2 are SGHNT and YYREEE. The V end loses 0 bases and the J end loses 1 base, and a stretch of 10 bases separates them. The data are from a study of blood T cell repertoires in COVID-19 (dated by TCRdb to about 2020). Regarding the study in general: The collaborator samples originated in the United States, Italy and Spain and spanned the acute and convalescent phases of COVID-19. HLA class I and class II types, where available, came from metadata supplied by the sample provider rather than from assay-based typing. The prospective study material was composed of cDNA or gDNA derived from T cells, B-cell-depleted T cells, or PBMCs. Nearly every sample came with metadata listing a de-identified subject ID, COVID-19 status, age in years and sex. The repertoires were released in a freely available public database intended as a resource for research on the immune response to SARS-CoV-2. Samples came from the ongoing ImmuneRACE study (first 160 participants) plus 1,254 subjects from 6 global collaborators. The dataset comprised deeply sampled blood TCRbeta repertoires from subjects exposed to, actively infected with, or recovered from COVID-19. What the authors observed across the whole study: How much clinical and demographic metadata was included differed by source and by participant, and the metadata was provided uncurated.

TCRbeta CDR3 regions were amplified from genomic DNA using the immunoSEQ Assay, a bias-controlled multiplex PCR. The paper's data handling went like this. Within the assay, amplification of reference gene primers was used to estimate how many nucleated cells each sample contained. To quantify the absolute abundance of each unique TCRbeta CDR3 rearrangement, sequence reads were collapsed and filtered. For each sample, productive Simpson clonality was calculated as the square root of Simpson's diversity index across productive rearrangements. Here the immuneACCESS table is served through TCRdb, limited to in-frame sequences with V and J called. Missing clones are a known gap in these copies; in checked studies unresolved V genes cover under half, and the rest lacks a known reason. V, J and clone size were drawn from that table, and D and trimming were deduced from the DNA. This sample has 350,000 to 450,000 clones in its table, and roughly 90% of those were observed once. The ten largest clonotypes hold over 0.7% of the sample.

Source material: PBMCs or T cells enriched from blood (not recorded which). The chain links TRBV5-4 with TRBJ1-1; no D gene call is confident. This clonotype was sampled from a woman between 40 and 55 years old who had been exposed to COVID-19. Read as DNA, the sequence is TGTGCCAGCAGCTTGGCGGGGATCAAGAACACTGAAGCTTTCTTT. Translation gives CASSLAGIKNTEAFF.